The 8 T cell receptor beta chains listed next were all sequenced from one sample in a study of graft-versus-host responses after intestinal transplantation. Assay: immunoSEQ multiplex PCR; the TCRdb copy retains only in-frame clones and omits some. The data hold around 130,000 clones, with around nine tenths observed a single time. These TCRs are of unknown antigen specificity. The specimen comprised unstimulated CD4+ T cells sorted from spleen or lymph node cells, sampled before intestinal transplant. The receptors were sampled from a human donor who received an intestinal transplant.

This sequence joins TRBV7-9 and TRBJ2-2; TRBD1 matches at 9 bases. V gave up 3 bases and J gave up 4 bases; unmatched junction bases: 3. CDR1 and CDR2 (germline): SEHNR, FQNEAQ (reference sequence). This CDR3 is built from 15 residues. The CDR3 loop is CASSLGQGITGELFF. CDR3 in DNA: TGTGCCAGCAGCTTGGGACAGGGAATCACCGGGGAGCTGTTTTTT.

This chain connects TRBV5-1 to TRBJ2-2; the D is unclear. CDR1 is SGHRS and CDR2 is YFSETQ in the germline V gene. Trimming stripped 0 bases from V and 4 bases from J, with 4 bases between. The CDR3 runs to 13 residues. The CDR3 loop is CASSLAVTGELFF. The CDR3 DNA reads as TGCGCCAGCAGCTTGGCAGTCACCGGGGAGCTGTTTTTT.

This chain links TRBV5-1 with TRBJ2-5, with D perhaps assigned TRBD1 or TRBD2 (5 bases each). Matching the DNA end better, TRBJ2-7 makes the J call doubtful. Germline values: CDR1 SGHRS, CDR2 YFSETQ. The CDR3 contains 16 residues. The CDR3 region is CASSLASGTKVYEQYF. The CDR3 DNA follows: TGCGCCAGCAGCTTGGCCTCCGGGACGAAGGTCTACGAGCAGTACTTC.

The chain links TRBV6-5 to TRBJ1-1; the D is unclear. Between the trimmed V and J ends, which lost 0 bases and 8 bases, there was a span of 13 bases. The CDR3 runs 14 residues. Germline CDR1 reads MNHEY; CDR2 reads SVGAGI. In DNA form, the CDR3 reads TGTGCCAGCAGTTACTCCCGCGAACTCAGGGAAGCTTTCTTT. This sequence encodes CASSYSRELREAFF.

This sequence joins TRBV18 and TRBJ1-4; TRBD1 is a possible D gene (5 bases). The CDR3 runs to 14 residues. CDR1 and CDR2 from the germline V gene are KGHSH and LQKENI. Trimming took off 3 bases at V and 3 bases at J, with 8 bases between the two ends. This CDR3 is CASSPGGANEKLFF. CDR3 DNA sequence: TGTGCCAGCTCACCTGGGGGGGCTAATGAAAAACTGTTTTTT.

CDR3 protein: CASTKGRTQPQHF. The CDR3 DNA reads TGTGCCAGCACCAAGGGCAGGACCCAGCCCCAGCATTTT. The rearrangement uses TRBV6-1 and TRBJ1-5; no firm D call. This CDR3 has 13 residues. Germline V gene lookup returns CDR1 MNHNS and CDR2 SASEGT. Trimming stripped 7 bases from V and 7 bases from J, with 14 bases between.

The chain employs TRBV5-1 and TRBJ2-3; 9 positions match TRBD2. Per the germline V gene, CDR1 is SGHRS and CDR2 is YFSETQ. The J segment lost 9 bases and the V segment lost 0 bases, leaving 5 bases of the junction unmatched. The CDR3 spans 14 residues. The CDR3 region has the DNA TGCGCCAGCAGCTTGGCCAGCGGGGGGTACACGCAGTATTTT. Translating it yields CASSLASGGYTQYF. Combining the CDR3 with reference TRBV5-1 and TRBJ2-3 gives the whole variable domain KAGVTQTPRYLIKTRGQQVTLSCSPISGHRSVSWYQQTPGQGLQFLFEYFSETQRNKGNFPGRFSGRQFSNSRSEMNVSTLELGDSALYLCASSLASGGYTQYFGPGTRLTVL.

CDR3 protein: CASIGSGPYEQYF. CDR3 DNA: TGTGCCAGCATCGGTAGCGGTCCCTACGAGCAGTACTTC. The chain uses TRBV6-1 and TRBJ2-7; tentatively, D is TRBD2 (6 bases). This CDR3 contains 13 residues. CDR1 and CDR2 (germline): MNHNS, SASEGT. The V end lost 7 bases, the J end lost 2 bases, and 12 bases lay between the germline ends.